This entry lists 22 T cell receptor beta chains sequenced from one sample in a study of tumor-infiltrating lymphocytes in primary liver carcinoma. Total RNA (roughly 530 ng) served as template for TCR beta cDNA synthesis primed by a constant-region primer. Three nested multiplex PCR rounds, a slightly modified ARM-PCR method, built the TCR beta libraries. Running 9 to 11 cycles apiece, the first two PCR rounds relied on TRBV1-TRBV30 forward primers together with a C-beta reverse primer. TCRdb called the multiplex PCR reads again in MiXCR, with one record for every CDR3 protein. The sample contains roughly 120,000 distinct CDR3 sequences, around 62% of which appear only once. Unsorted bulk tissue of roughly 20-31 mg yielded co-extracted RNA and DNA. The specimen was liver tumor tissue from sampling region 1. Documented subset: tumor region T1, superior pole. All receptors come from a woman aged 60-75 years with primary liver carcinoma and hepatitis B virus infection.

This clonotype has a single count. At one end, the junction sequence differs from germline, possibly due to a read error. The chain has TRBV29-1 and TRBJ2-7; 7 nucleotides align to TRBD2. Germline V gene data show CDR1 as SQVTM and CDR2 as ANQGSEA. The CDR3 has 14 amino acids. Here the CDR3 DNA reads TGTAGCGTTTTAGGCGGGAGCGGGGTAAACGAGCAGTACTTC. Translating gives CSVLGGSGVNEQYF.

Worth noting for this clonotype: The CDR3 does not end in the conserved phenylalanine or tryptophan, so this is likely a read error. The DNA is left out, because the CDR3 cannot be placed on it with certainty; the CDR3 is given as TCRdb lists it. J is TRBJ1-2 and V is TRBV11-2; the listed D gene, TRBD1, was not tested against the DNA. Germline lookup yields CDR1 SGHAT and CDR2 FQNNGV. The CDR3 is 14 residues long, ends included. The CDR3 spells CASSPDRDWGGYIC.

In this sample, this clonotype turned up many times. The V gene is TRBV4-1, the J gene TRBJ2-3, with D hard to call. V lost 0 bases to trimming and J lost 5 bases, with 0 bases between them. This CDR3 comprises 11 residues. In germline, CDR1 is MGHRA, CDR2 YSYEKL. In DNA form, the CDR3 reads TGCGCCAGCAGCCAAGAAGATACGCAGTATTTT. Translated: CASSQEDTQYF.

Remarks on this clonotype: Given a much more abundant clone one base away, this may be a read error. The V call is TRBV7-8, the J call TRBJ2-7; TRBD1 might be the D (6 bases). V was shortened by 5 bases and J by 8 bases, with 13 bases between the two germline ends. The CDR3 runs to 12 residues. CDR1 SGHVS and CDR2 FQNEAQ come from the germline V gene. The CDR3 DNA is TGTGCCAGCAGCGATCCTTGGGACAAGCAGTACTTC. Translated: CASSDPWDKQYF.

At least ten counts were recorded for this clonotype. The DNA of the CDR3 is TGTGCCAGCAGTCCCCCTGAGAGGACAGGGCGACGGGATACGCAGTATTTT. Translation: CASSPPERTGRRDTQYF. The chain carries TRBV6-5 and TRBJ2-3; 8 nucleotides match TRBD1. J lost 6 bases, V lost 5 bases, and 16 bases had no gene match. Germline CDR1 MNHEY, CDR2 SVGAGI. This CDR3 comprises 17 residues.

A remark on this clonotype: Relative to the germline gene, one junction end is altered; a read error may explain this. The chain is built from TRBV5-4 and TRBJ2-7, with D perhaps TRBD2 (6 bases). The CDR3 covers 16 residues. Germline CDR1 SGHNT, CDR2 YYREEE (reference sequence). The CDR3 reads CTSSLSDSGVRYEQYF. CDR3 coding DNA: TGTACCAGCAGCTTGTCTGACTCGGGGGTTCGCTACGAGCAGTACTTC.

As concerns this clonotype: A much larger clonotype is one base distant, so this may be a read error. CDR3 sequence (DNA): TGCAGCATTTTCGGGACACCTTCGACAGATACGCAGTATTTT. Translating gives CSIFGTPSTDTQYF. The V gene is TRBV29-1, the J gene TRBJ2-3, with D perhaps TRBD1 (6 bases). Germline CDR1 and CDR2: SQVTM and ANQGSEA. This CDR3 spans 14 amino acids. Trimming took off 8 bases at V and 3 bases at J, with 18 bases between the two ends.

As concerns this clonotype: One end of the junction is discordant with germline, which a read error may explain. DNA of the CDR3: TGTGCAAGCAGCTTAGAACCAGGTGCAGATACGCAGTATTTT. This translates into CASSLEPGADTQYF. The chain combines TRBV11-2 with TRBJ2-3; D unresolved. The CDR3 has 14 residues. Germline CDR1 is SGHAT and CDR2 is FQNNGV.

Worth noting for this clonotype: The junction shows a germline mismatch at one end, possibly a read error. The gene calls are TRBV20-1 and TRBJ1-2, with TRBD1 identical over 7 bases. CDR3 length: 15 amino acids. Germline lookup yields CDR1 DFQATT and CDR2 SNEGSKA (reference sequence). CDR3 DNA: TGCAGAGCTAGAGATCTCTCAGGGGGTCGCTATGGCTACACCTTC. Translated, it gives CRARDLSGGRYGYTF.

About this clonotype itself: A read error may account for a junction end that differs from germline. The chain joins TRBV11-1 to TRBJ2-4; D uncertain. The CDR3 is 16 residues long. The germline CDR1 and CDR2 sequences are SGHAT and FQDESV (reference sequence). The CDR3 is CAISPGFQLAKNIQYF. The CDR3 bases are TGTGCCATCAGCCCGGGCTTCCAACTAGCCAAAAACATTCAGTACTTC.

As regards this clonotype: With a much larger clone just one base away, this may be a read error. V is TRBV29-1 and J is TRBJ2-3, with D possibly called TRBD1 or TRBD2 (5 bases each). The germline V gene encodes CDR1 SQVTM and CDR2 ANQGSEA. This CDR3 has 13 amino acids. The ends were cut back, 1 base at V and 5 bases at J, with 10 bases in the middle. The CDR3 loop is CSVEGGTGDTQYF. As DNA, the CDR3 is TGCAGCGTTGAAGGGGGGACCGGAGATACGCAGTATTTT.

This chain links TRBV11-2 with TRBJ2-1; 7 bases are a match to TRBD2. The V gene's germline CDR1 is SGHAT and CDR2 FQNNGV. The CDR3 consists of 13 residues. The junction had 6 bases not matched to a gene; V was cut back by 1 base and J by 12 bases. The CDR3 loop reads CASSLVFGGGQFF. The CDR3 region has the DNA TGTGCCAGCAGCTTAGTTTTTGGGGGGGGGCAGTTCTTC.

This clonotype showed up many times. This chain connects TRBV5-4 to TRBJ2-1, with D perhaps matching TRBD1 or TRBD2 (5 bases each). Germline V CDR1 and CDR2: SGHNT, YYREEE (reference sequence). The CDR3 is 16 residues long. Trimming took 3 bases from V and 3 from J, leaving 16 bases between them. DNA of the CDR3: TGTGCCAGCAGCTGGGGGACCCAGACCCTCTACAATGAGCAGTTCTTC. Translating it yields CASSWGTQTLYNEQFF.

This clonotype was detected ten times or more. CDR3 bases: TGTGCCAGCACACTCCTTCCGGGACAGGGGGCCAATGAGCAGTTCTTC. Translation: CASTLLPGQGANEQFF. The gene calls are TRBV5-6 and TRBJ2-1; 12 nucleotides match TRBD1. Germline values: CDR1 SGHDT, CDR2 YYEEEE. The V gene end was trimmed by 6 bases and the J gene end by 6 bases; junction bases not matched to a gene: 10. CDR3 size: 16 residues.

This clonotype was counted many times. This chain uses TRBV5-6 with TRBJ2-5, with D uncertain. Germline V CDR1 and CDR2: SGHDT, YYEEEE. Trimming shortened V by 2 bases and J by 2 bases, and 13 bases separated the two germline ends. CDR3 size: 15 residues. The DNA for the CDR3 is TGTGCCAGCAGCTTACAGACGGCTATTCAAGAGACCCAGTACTTC. Protein: CASSLQTAIQETQYF.

As for this clonotype: One base away lies a much larger clone, so this may be a sequencing read error. The chain joins TRBV29-1 to TRBJ2-1; D gene ambiguous. The CDR3 loop spans 14 amino acids. V was cut by 8 bases and J by 2 bases, with 16 bases left in between. CDR1 is SQVTM, CDR2 ANQGSEA, per germline. CDR3 sequence reads: CSLRPRGTYNEQFF. CDR3 nucleotide sequence: TGCAGCCTCCGCCCACGAGGCACCTACAATGAGCAGTTCTTC.

Note on this clonotype: A much larger clone differs by one base, so this may be a read error. V and J are TRBV6-5 and TRBJ1-2; 9 bases agree with TRBD1. Germline V CDR1 and CDR2: MNHEY, SVGAGI. CDR3 length: 14 amino acids. J was trimmed by 7 bases and V by 4 bases; bases with no gene match: 7. This CDR3 is CASSSQGAGCGYTF. CDR3 coding DNA: TGTGCCAGCAGTTCACAGGGGGCAGGGTGTGGCTACACCTTC.

With regard to this clonotype: Its ends do not fully match the called genes, so a read error is possible. The chain is built from TRBV11-2 and TRBJ2-5; D uncertain. The CDR3 is 12 residues long. Germline-derived CDR1 and CDR2 are SGHAT and FQNNGV. The CDR3 DNA reads TGTGCCAACAGCCTCCTCCAGGAGACCCAGAACTTC. Translating it yields CANSLLQETQNF.

This clonotype was seen at least ten times. V usage is TRBV4-1 and J usage is TRBJ1-2; 7 nucleotides match TRBD1. This CDR3 spans 14 amino acids. Germline V gives CDR1 MGHRA, CDR2 YSYEKL. Trimming took 1 base from V and 4 from J; bases not matched to a gene: 3. The CDR3 loop is CASSQGGQTYGYTF. The CDR3 DNA follows: TGCGCCAGCAGCCAAGGGGGACAGACCTATGGCTACACCTTC.

To note about this clonotype: This is likely a read error, given that the CDR3 carries no conserved phenylalanine or tryptophan at its end. The V gene is TRBV11-3, the J gene TRBJ2-1; D uncertain. V lost 4 bases to trimming and J lost 4 bases, with 14 bases between them. This CDR3 region has 15 residues. In germline, CDR1 is SGHNT, CDR2 YENEEA. CDR3 sequence (DNA): TGTGCCAGCAGCTCATCCCTCGGCTCATACAATGAGCAGTTCATC. Its protein product is CASSSSLGSYNEQFI.

Only a few counts were recorded for this clonotype. CDR3 residues: CASRHVTGWGTGELFF. The CDR3 region has the DNA TGTGCCAGCAGACACGTCACAGGGTGGGGCACCGGGGAGCTGTTTTTT. The J gene is TRBJ2-2, the V gene TRBV7-8; tentatively, D is TRBD1 (6 bases). This CDR3 region has 16 residues. Germline CDR1 SGHVS, CDR2 FQNEAQ. The V and J ends lost 6 bases and 4 bases respectively, with 18 bases between them.

Details on this clonotype: The junction and the germline gene differ at one end; a read error may be behind it. This chain joins TRBV23-1 and TRBJ2-7, with D possibly matching TRBD1 (6 bases). TRBV23-1 has ORF status, its function being uncertain. This CDR3 region has 12 residues. CDR3: CVSSQQGYEQYF. Written as DNA, the CDR3 is TGCGTCAGCAGTCAACAGGGCTACGAGCAGTACTTC.